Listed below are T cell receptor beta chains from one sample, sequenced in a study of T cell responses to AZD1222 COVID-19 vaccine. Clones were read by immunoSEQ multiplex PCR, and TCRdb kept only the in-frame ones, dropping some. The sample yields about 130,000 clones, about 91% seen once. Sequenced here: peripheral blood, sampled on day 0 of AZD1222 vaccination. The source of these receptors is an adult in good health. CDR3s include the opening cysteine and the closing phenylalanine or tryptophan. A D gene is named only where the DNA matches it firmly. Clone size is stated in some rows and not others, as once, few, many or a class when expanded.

CASSLAGQGLAKNIQYF	TGTGCCAGCAGCTTAGCAGGACAGGGCCTAGCCAAAAACATTCAGTACTTC	NA	TRBV7-9	TRBJ2-4	TRBD1
CASSLTGLVEKLFF	TGTGCCAGCAGCTTGACAGGGCTGGTGGAAAAACTGTTTTTT	NA	TRBV7-9	TRBJ1-4	TRBD1
CASSQDAGPPGADTQYF	TGCGCCAGCAGCCAAGATGCGGGACCCCCGGGGGCAGATACGCAGTATTTT	once	TRBV4-3	TRBJ2-3	NA
CATRAGTLEYNEQFF	TGTGCCACCAGGGCAGGGACGCTGGAATACAATGAGCAGTTCTTC	NA	TRBV15	TRBJ2-1	NA
CSVTEGQINQPQHF	TGCAGCGTGACGGAGGGACAGATCAATCAGCCCCAGCATTTT	NA	TRBV29-1	TRBJ1-5	TRBD1
CASSAQQIQPQHF	TGTGCCAGCAGTGCCCAGCAGATCCAGCCCCAGCATTTT	few	TRBV2	TRBJ1-5	NA
CASSLATHHYGYTF	TGTGCCAGCAGCTTGGCGACGCACCACTATGGCTACACCTTC	once	TRBV5-5	TRBJ1-2	NA
CASSQEFKHSPLHF	TGCGCCAGCAGCCAAGAATTTAAACATTCACCCCTCCACTTT	NA	TRBV4-1	TRBJ1-6	NA
CASSPGRQNTEAFF	TGTGCCAGCTCACCGGGACGGCAGAACACTGAAGCTTTCTTT	NA	TRBV18	TRBJ1-1	NA
CASSQSWGESEQYF	TGTGCCAGCAGCCAATCGTGGGGAGAAAGCGAGCAGTACTTC	NA	TRBV16	TRBJ2-7	NA
CASGFTSRQDTEAFF	TGTGCTAGTGGTTTCACCAGCCGACAGGATACTGAAGCTTTCTTT	NA	TRBV12-5	TRBJ1-1	NA
CASSERDSLDYGYTF	TGTGCCAGCAGTGAGCGGGACAGTTTGGACTATGGCTACACCTTC	NA	TRBV25-1	TRBJ1-2	TRBD1
CSVEVGTSQPQHF	TGCAGCGTTGAAGTCGGAACAAGTCAGCCCCAGCATTTT	NA	TRBV29-1	TRBJ1-5	NA
CASSLNSGDGYTF	TGTGCCAGCAGCTTAAACTCAGGGGATGGCTACACCTTC	NA	TRBV7-2	TRBJ1-2	NA
CASSQDPDRVNYGYTF	TGCGCCAGCAGCCAAGATCCAGACAGGGTGAACTATGGCTACACCTTC	NA	TRBV4-3	TRBJ1-2	TRBD1
CASSLNRNTGELFF	TGCGCCAGCAGCTTAAACAGGAACACCGGGGAGCTGTTTTTT	NA	TRBV5-1	TRBJ2-2	NA
CASSRWGNSPLHF	TGTGCCAGCAGTAGGTGGGGGAATTCACCCCTCCACTTT	NA	TRBV11-2	TRBJ1-6	NA
CASGGGVETQYF	TGTGCCAGCGGTGGGGGAGTTGAGACCCAGTACTTC	NA	TRBV19	TRBJ2-5	NA
CASSQEGDTQYF	TGTGCCAGCAGCCAAGAGGGGGATACGCAGTATTTT	NA	TRBV3-1/TRBV3-2	TRBJ2-3	NA
CASSPGQGAYEQYF	TGTGCCAGCAGCCCGGGACAGGGTGCCTACGAGCAGTACTTC	NA	TRBV2	TRBJ2-7	TRBD1
CAWSGQGRDTEAFF	TGTGCCTGGAGCGGACAGGGACGAGACACTGAAGCTTTCTTT	NA	TRBV30	TRBJ1-1	TRBD1
CASSNQGALHF	TGTGCCAGCAGCAATCAGGGGGCCCTCCACTTT	NA	TRBV9	TRBJ1-6	TRBD1
CATWAGNEQFF	TGTGCCACCTGGGCCGGAAATGAGCAGTTCTTC	NA	TRBV2	TRBJ2-1	NA
CASSFRGNTEAFF	TGTGCCAGCAGCTTCAGGGGGAACACTGAAGCTTTCTTT	NA	TRBV3-1/TRBV3-2	TRBJ1-1	NA
CASSQEYGTGGGDGYTF	TGCGCCAGCAGCCAAGAATACGGGACAGGGGGCGGCGATGGCTACACCTTC	few	TRBV4-3	TRBJ1-2	TRBD1
CASSPPSGLYEQYF	TGTGCCAGCAGCCCACCTTCAGGGCTCTACGAGCAGTACTTC	NA	TRBV3-1/TRBV3-2	TRBJ2-7	NA
CASSLNPGQGWTNTEAFF	TGCGCCAGCAGCCTCAATCCGGGACAGGGCTGGACGAACACTGAAGCTTTCTTT	NA	TRBV4-1	TRBJ1-1	TRBD1
CASSLMGAAYEQYF	TGTGCCAGCAGCTTAATGGGGGCAGCCTACGAGCAGTACTTC	NA	TRBV7-3	TRBJ2-7	NA
CASSPPGTGASGNTIYF	TGTGCCAGCTCACCACCCGGGACAGGGGCCTCTGGAAACACCATATATTTT	NA	TRBV18	TRBJ1-3	TRBD1
CAVSNLPDSPLHF	TGTGCCGTCTCAAACCTCCCGGATTCACCCCTCCACTTT	NA	TRBV10-3	TRBJ1-6	NA
CASSALAGDNNEQFF	TGTGCCAGCAGCGCCCTAGCGGGGGATAACAATGAGCAGTTCTTC	NA	TRBV9	TRBJ2-1	TRBD2
CASSLTRVRVGGELFF	TGTGCCAGTAGCCTTACGAGGGTTAGGGTCGGCGGGGAGCTGTTTTTT	NA	TRBV19	TRBJ2-2	NA
CASSRTSGAETQYF	TGTGCCAGCAGCCGGACTAGCGGGGCTGAGACCCAGTACTTC	NA	TRBV14	TRBJ2-5	TRBD2
CASSAGTANTEAFF	TGCGCCAGCAGCGCCGGGACAGCGAACACTGAAGCTTTCTTT	NA	TRBV5-1	TRBJ1-1	TRBD1
CASSSPGVVTNEQFF	TGCGCCAGCAGCAGCCCGGGGGTGGTTACCAATGAGCAGTTCTTC	NA	TRBV5-1	TRBJ2-1	NA
CASRHGRPPYNEQFF	TGCGCCAGCAGACACGGACGTCCCCCGTACAATGAGCAGTTCTTC	NA	TRBV5-1	TRBJ2-1	NA
CASSLGLGPRLTSTDTQYF	TGTGCCAGCAGCTTGGGACTAGGTCCCCGCCTAACTAGCACAGATACGCAGTATTTT	NA	TRBV5-4	TRBJ2-3	NA
CASSLNAASGGLDYTQYF	TGTGCCAGCAGCTTAAATGCCGCTAGCGGGGGGTTGGATTATACGCAGTATTTT	NA	TRBV7-2	TRBJ2-3	TRBD2
CAISVQGPNTEAFF	TGTGCCATCAGTGTACAGGGGCCGAACACTGAAGCTTTCTTT	few	TRBV10-3	TRBJ1-1	TRBD1
CASLYPARNTEAFF	TGTGCCAGCCTTTACCCCGCCCGGAACACTGAAGCTTTCTTT	NA	TRBV6-1	TRBJ1-1	NA
CASSVQGDGPQHF	TGTGCCAGCAGCGTCCAGGGGGACGGGCCCCAGCATTTT	NA	TRBV7-2	TRBJ1-5	TRBD1
CASSLESGRVGELFF	TGCGCCAGCAGCTTGGAGTCAGGGAGGGTCGGGGAGCTGTTTTTT	once	TRBV5-1	TRBJ2-2	TRBD2
CAISAAASNEKLFF	TGTGCCATCAGTGCGGCGGCGTCTAATGAAAAACTGTTTTTT	NA	TRBV10-3	TRBJ1-4	NA
CASSGSRVESPLHF	TGTGCCAGCAGCGGGTCCAGGGTTGAGTCACCCCTCCACTTT	NA	TRBV2	TRBJ1-6	NA
CASSFPGGHNEQFF	TGTGCCAGCAGCTTCCCCGGGGGACACAATGAGCAGTTCTTC	NA	TRBV5-4	TRBJ2-1	NA
CASSQVGSGNNQPQHF	TGCGCCAGCAGCCAAGTAGGTTCAGGGAACAATCAGCCCCAGCATTTT	once	TRBV4-1	TRBJ1-5	NA
CASSEWGGNTNNSPLHF	TGTGCCAGCAGTGAATGGGGGGGGAACACCAATAATTCACCCCTCCACTTT	NA	TRBV2	TRBJ1-6	NA
CASSHSPGGQETQYF	TGTGCCAGCAGTCATTCCCCCGGCGGGCAAGAGACCCAGTACTTC	NA	TRBV27	TRBJ2-5	NA
CASSPPVAGGSTSTDTQYF	TGTGCCAGCTCACCACCGGTGGCGGGGGGCTCTACTAGCACAGATACGCAGTATTTT	NA	TRBV18	TRBJ2-3	TRBD2
CASSPRRIGVGDESTKLFF	TGTGCCAGTAGTCCACGCCGTATTGGTGTGGGCGATGAGAGTACAAAACTGTTTTTT	few	TRBV19	TRBJ1-4	NA
CASSQVGQAIGSYEQYF	TGTGCCAGCAGCCAAGTGGGGCAGGCTATCGGATCCTACGAGCAGTACTTC	NA	TRBV3-1/TRBV3-2	TRBJ2-7	NA